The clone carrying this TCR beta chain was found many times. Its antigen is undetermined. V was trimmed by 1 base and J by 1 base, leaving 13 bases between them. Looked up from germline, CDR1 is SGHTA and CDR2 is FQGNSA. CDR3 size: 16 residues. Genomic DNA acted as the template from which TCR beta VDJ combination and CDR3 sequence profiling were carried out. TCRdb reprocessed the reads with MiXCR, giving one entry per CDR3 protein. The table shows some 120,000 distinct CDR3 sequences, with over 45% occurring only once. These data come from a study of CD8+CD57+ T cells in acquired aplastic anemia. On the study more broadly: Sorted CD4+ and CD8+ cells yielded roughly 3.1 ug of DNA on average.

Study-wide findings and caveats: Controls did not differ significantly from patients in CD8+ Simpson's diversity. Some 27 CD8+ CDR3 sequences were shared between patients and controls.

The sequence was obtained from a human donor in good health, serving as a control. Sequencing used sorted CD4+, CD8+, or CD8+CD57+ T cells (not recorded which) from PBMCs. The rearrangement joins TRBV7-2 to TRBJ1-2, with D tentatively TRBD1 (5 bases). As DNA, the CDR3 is TGTGCCAGCAGCTTAGAGGGGTGGGGGTTTAACTATGGCTACACCTTC. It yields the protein CASSLEGWGFNYGYTF.